This entry is about one T cell receptor (beta chain). No antigen is known for it. Clones were sequenced by immunoSEQ multiplex PCR, and TCRdb holds only the in-frame ones, with some missing. The sample carries fewer than 85,000 clones, 84% recorded once. V lost 6 bases and J lost 6; bases outside the gene matches: 14. The CDR3 has 16 residues. CDR1 is SEHNR, CDR2 FQNEAQ, per germline (reference sequence). This record comes from a study of graft-versus-host responses after intestinal transplantation. Study-level results: Allografts carried high graft-versus-host to host-versus-graft clonal ratios in patients having graft-donor T cell macrochimerism.

The material was unstimulated CD4+ T cells sorted from spleen or lymph node cells, obtained before transplant. This chain joins TRBV7-9 and TRBJ2-3, with 8 bases identical to TRBD1. The TCR sequence derives from a human donor who was the organ donor for an intestinal transplant. DNA for the CDR3: TGTGCCAGCAGTTTAAGGGGCAGGGGGCTATTTGATACGCAGTATTTT. Amino acids: CASSLRGRGLFDTQYF.